The 30 T cell receptor beta chains below come from one sample, sequenced in a study of blood T cell repertoires in COVID-19. The data were produced by immunoSEQ multiplex PCR, yet TCRdb's version contains in-frame clones alone and is incomplete. The table has 200,000 to 250,000 clones, approximately 80% seen once. Source material: PBMCs or T cells enriched from blood (not recorded which). The source of these receptors is a woman aged 40 to 55 with acute COVID-19.

This clone was seen only a few times. The chain combines TRBV5-1 with TRBJ1-1; D remains unclear. Per germline, CDR1 SGHRS and CDR2 YFSETQ. Trimming left V 3 bases short and J 1 base short, with 7 bases between. This CDR3 has 13 residues. CDR3 residues: CASSSQANTEAFF. CDR3 nucleotide sequence: TGCGCCAGCAGCTCCCAAGCGAACACTGAAGCTTTCTTT.

The V and J genes are TRBV9 and TRBJ1-2, with TRBD1 identical over 10 bases. Germline CDR1 and CDR2: SGDLS and YYNGEE. CDR3 length equals 14 residues. V was clipped by 3 bases and J by 13 bases; unmatched bases: 12. CDR3 nucleotide sequence: TGTGCCAGCAGCGGGGACAGGGGTCAAAGGGTTTTCACCTTC. Protein: CASSGDRGQRVFTF.

The CDR3 is CASSEGRGSGSPLHF. The CDR3 bases are TGCGCCAGCAGTGAAGGCAGGGGGTCGGGATCACCCCTCCACTTT. This rearrangement joins TRBV10-1 to TRBJ1-6, with 7 positions matching TRBD1. The CDR3 extends over 15 amino acids. Germline CDR1 WNHNN, CDR2 SYGVQD (reference sequence). The ends lost 3 bases at V and 10 bases at J; junction bases unmatched: 9.

The chain is built from TRBV21-1 and TRBJ1-1; TRBD1 is the table's D call, not checked against the DNA. TRBV21-1 is flagged as a pseudogene. The length of the CDR3 is 17 residues. DNA for the CDR3: TGTGCCAGCAGCAAAACAGGCCCAGGGGGGCCCTACACTGAAGCTTTCTTT. Translation: CASSKTGPGGPYTEAFF.

This sequence joins TRBV7-2 and TRBJ2-5; perhaps TRBD2 as D (6 bases). Germline V lookup: CDR1 SGHTA, CDR2 FQGNSA. With 4 bases removed from V and 5 bases from J, the gap between germline ends came to 14 bases. CDR3 length: 14 residues. The CDR3 nucleotides read TGTGCCAGCAGCTACGGGGTAGGAGGGGAGACCCAGTACTTC. This sequence encodes CASSYGVGGETQYF.

The chain employs TRBV5-8 and TRBJ2-2, with D unclear. This CDR3 spans 14 amino acids. In germline, CDR1 is SGHTS, CDR2 YDEGEE. Trimming removed 5 bases from V and 1 base from J, with 9 bases in between. The CDR3 is CASSLRQNTGELFF. Here the CDR3 DNA reads TGTGCCAGCAGTTTAAGACAGAACACCGGGGAGCTGTTTTTT.

J is TRBJ2-5 and V is TRBV5-1; the D gene is possibly TRBD1 (6 bases). The V gene lost 0 bases and the J gene lost 2 bases, with 14 bases spanning the gap. The CDR3 totals 16 residues. Germline V gives CDR1 SGHRS, CDR2 YFSETQ. CDR3 coding DNA: TGCGCCAGCAGCTTGGCCGGGACACCGGAACAAGAGACCCAGTACTTC. As protein: CASSLAGTPEQETQYF.

This sequence joins TRBV29-1 and TRBJ1-2, with 8 positions matching TRBD1. The J segment lost 0 bases and the V segment lost 1 base, leaving 4 bases of the junction unmatched. This CDR3 is built from 15 residues. Germline assignment: CDR1 SQVTM and CDR2 ANQGSEA. The CDR3 coding sequence is TGCAGCGTTGAAGGACCAGGGGGCCCTAACTATGGCTACACCTTC. This translates into CSVEGPGGPNYGYTF.

V usage is TRBV28 and J usage is TRBJ1-1; maybe TRBD1 (6 bases). The CDR3 is 14 amino acids. V lost 6 bases, J lost 4 bases, and 15 bases lay in between. Germline values: CDR1 MDHEN, CDR2 SYDVKM. The CDR3 spells CASSKGDRSTEAFF. CDR3 nucleotide sequence: TGTGCCAGCAGCAAAGGTGACAGGAGCACTGAAGCTTTCTTT.

V and J are TRBV9 and TRBJ1-2; TRBD1 agrees at 12 bases. V dropped 0 bases and J dropped 7; count of bases not matched to a gene: 13. The CDR3 extends over 18 amino acids. The germline V gene encodes CDR1 SGDLS and CDR2 YYNGEE. The CDR3 bases are TGTGCCAGCAGCGTAGGGTTTGGGATGGGACAGGGGGCTGCTGGCTACACCTTC. The encoded protein is CASSVGFGMGQGAAGYTF.

The rearrangement joins TRBV25-1 to TRBJ1-1, with D hard to call. Trimming stripped 6 bases from V and 4 bases from J, with 18 bases between. Germline CDR1 reads MGHDK; CDR2 reads SYGVNS. This CDR3 contains 15 residues. The CDR3 protein is CASRESRGGGTEAFF. The CDR3, as DNA: TGTGCCAGCAGGGAGTCGCGGGGAGGTGGCACTGAAGCTTTCTTT.

This clone was seen only once. This sequence joins TRBV27 and TRBJ1-1; D is perhaps TRBD1 (5 bases). The germline V gene encodes CDR1 MNHEY and CDR2 SMNVEV (reference sequence). V shed 7 bases and J shed 3 bases, with 24 bases lying between them. The length of the CDR3 is 17 residues. The CDR3 nucleotides are TGTGCCAGCACCCGCGGGAGAGGGGTGTCAATCTACACTGAAGCTTTCTTT. It translates to CASTRGRGVSIYTEAFF.

J is TRBJ1-1 and V is TRBV7-9, with D unclear. Germline lookup yields CDR1 SEHNR and CDR2 FQNEAQ (reference sequence). V was cut by 5 bases and J by 0 bases, with 4 bases left in between. The CDR3 contains 12 residues. CDR3 amino acids: CASSPLNTEAFF. Here the CDR3 DNA reads TGTGCCAGCAGCCCTTTGAACACTGAAGCTTTCTTT.

This clone was found a few times. The V call is TRBV28, the J call TRBJ1-1, with D perhaps matching TRBD1 (5 bases). Per the germline V gene, CDR1 is MDHEN and CDR2 is SYDVKM. Trimming pared 6 bases from V and 5 bases from J, leaving 19 bases between. The CDR3 is 15 residues long. The CDR3: CASSLLRVAGTEAFF. In nucleotides, the CDR3 is TGTGCCAGCAGCTTACTCAGGGTAGCGGGGACTGAAGCTTTCTTT.

The V gene is TRBV9, the J gene TRBJ1-1, with a possible D match to TRBD1 (5 bases). CDR1 SGDLS and CDR2 YYNGEE come from the germline V gene. V lost 0 bases to trimming and J lost 4 bases, with 19 bases between them. The CDR3 sequence is 17 residues long. CDR3 residues: CASSVAIGGRKPTEAFF. The CDR3 DNA follows: TGTGCCAGCAGCGTAGCTATCGGGGGGAGGAAGCCCACTGAAGCTTTCTTT.

This sequence joins TRBV10-3 and TRBJ2-3, with TRBD2 as a possible D gene (7 bases). CDR3 size: 17 residues. Germline CDR1 and CDR2: ENHRY and SYGVKD. Trimming took 0 bases from V and 6 from J, leaving 19 bases between them. This chain's CDR3 is CAISESRQGGGIDTQYF. As DNA, the CDR3 is TGTGCCATCAGTGAGTCTAGGCAGGGAGGGGGAATTGATACGCAGTATTTT.

This rearrangement joins TRBV18 to TRBJ2-1, with D possibly TRBD1 on 5 matching bases. The CDR3 runs 12 residues. The germline V gene encodes CDR1 KGHSH and CDR2 LQKENI. V was cut by 1 base and J by 10 bases, with 8 bases left in between. DNA for the CDR3: TGTGCCAGCTCACCACTTCCAGGGGAGCAGTTCTTC. Its translation: CASSPLPGEQFF.

The chain has TRBV2 and TRBJ1-1, with TRBD1 identical over 8 bases. CDR3 length equals 15 residues. Germline CDR1 SNHLY, CDR2 FYNNEI. Trimming took 5 bases from V and 1 from J; bases not matched to a gene: 6. CDR3 sequence: CASSRTGYGNTEAFF. The CDR3 nucleotides read TGTGCCAGCAGTCGGACAGGGTACGGGAACACTGAAGCTTTCTTT. The entire variable domain, with the rest obtained from reference TRBV2 and TRBJ1-1, is as follows: EPEVTQTPSHQVTQMGQEVILRCVPISNHLYFYWYRQILGQKVEFLVSFYNNEISEKSEIFDDQFSVERPDGSNFTLKIRSTKLEDSAMYFCASSRTGYGNTEAFFGQGTRLTVV.

The chain recombines TRBV23-1 with TRBJ2-7, with D maybe TRBD1 (6 bases). TRBV23-1 is an open reading frame, and its role is uncertain. The CDR3 spans 16 residues. V was shortened by 4 bases and J by 3 bases, with 19 bases between the two germline ends. CDR3 loop: CASSPQQGIIIYEQYF. The CDR3 bases are TGCGCCAGCAGTCCCCAACAGGGAATCATCATCTACGAGCAGTACTTC.

The J gene is TRBJ1-4, the V gene TRBV6-5; 9 bases are a match to TRBD1. Germline CDR1 reads MNHEY; CDR2 reads SVGAGI. This CDR3 is 16 amino acids long. J gave up 6 bases and V 0 bases, and 5 bases lay outside the gene matches. The CDR3 coding sequence is TGTGCCAGCAGTTACTCGACCGGGACAGGGTATGAAAAACTGTTTTTT. Protein sequence: CASSYSTGTGYEKLFF.

A single count supports this clone. This rearrangement joins TRBV27 to TRBJ1-1, with no clear D. The germline V gene encodes CDR1 MNHEY and CDR2 SMNVEV (reference sequence). The V end lost 4 bases, the J end lost 1 base, and 7 bases lay between the germline ends. This CDR3 contains 13 residues. CDR3: CASSSQQNTEAFF. DNA for the CDR3: TGTGCCAGCAGTTCACAGCAGAACACTGAAGCTTTCTTT.

The V call is TRBV4-2, the J call TRBJ1-5, with D possibly TRBD1 on 5 matching bases. Germline CDR1 is LGHNA and CDR2 is YNFKEQ. V lost 2 bases and J 4 bases, leaving 9 bases between the germline ends. The CDR3 length is 14 residues. The CDR3 spells CASSQIGGNQPQHF. In nucleotides, the CDR3 is TGTGCCAGCAGCCAAATTGGGGGGAATCAGCCCCAGCATTTT.

V and J are TRBV6-5 and TRBJ2-7, with D possibly being TRBD1 (5 bases). V was shortened by 5 bases and J by 0 bases, with 8 bases between the two germline ends. Germline lookup yields CDR1 MNHEY and CDR2 SVGAGI. The CDR3 extends over 13 amino acids. The CDR3 is CASSQGFSYEQYF. CDR3 sequence (DNA): TGTGCCAGCAGTCAGGGATTCTCCTACGAGCAGTACTTC.

The gene calls are TRBV29-1 and TRBJ2-7; TRBD1 matches 7 bases. Losses at the gene ends were 2 bases for V and 5 bases for J; bases not matched to a gene: 9. The germline V gene has CDR1 SQVTM and CDR2 ANQGSEA. The CDR3 is made up of 14 amino acids. CDR3 sequence reads: CSVETVAGGDEQYF. The CDR3, as DNA: TGCAGCGTTGAAACGGTGGCAGGGGGTGACGAGCAGTACTTC.

This chain joins TRBV3-1 (or the pseudogene TRBV3-2) and TRBJ1-2; D is unresolved. V was cut by 2 bases and J by 4 bases, with 14 bases left in between. This CDR3 region has 15 residues. Germline values: CDR1 LGHDT, CDR2 YNNKEL (reference sequence). CDR3 amino acids: CASSQYGRRSYGYTF. In nucleotides, the CDR3 is TGTGCCAGCAGCCAATATGGTCGCAGATCCTATGGCTACACCTTC.

The rearrangement joins TRBV25-1 to TRBJ1-1; a weak D match, TRBD1 (6 bases). CDR1 MGHDK and CDR2 SYGVNS come from the germline V gene. This CDR3 is 13 amino acids long. Trimming stripped 6 bases from V and 4 bases from J, with 12 bases between. CDR3 in DNA: TGTGCCAGCAGCGAAACACAGGGCACTGAAGCTTTCTTT. Its translation: CASSETQGTEAFF. The whole variable domain, remainder taken from reference TRBV25-1 and TRBJ1-1, is EADIYQTPRYLVIGTGKKITLECSQTMGHDKMYWYQQDPGMELHLIHYSYGVNSTEKGDLSSESTVSRIRTEHFPLTLESARPSHTSQYLCASSETQGTEAFFGQGTRLTVV.

This clone was detected only once. The chain employs TRBV6-1 and TRBJ1-2; unclear D gene. V lost 0 bases to trimming and J lost 5 bases, with 7 bases between them. This CDR3 has 13 amino acids. Germline V gene lookup returns CDR1 MNHNS and CDR2 SASEGT. CDR3 nucleotides: TGTGCCAGCAGTGAAGCGGAGGGATATGGCTACACCTTC. Translating it yields CASSEAEGYGYTF.

This clone came up a few times. V usage is TRBV11-2 and J usage is TRBJ2-7; D perhaps matches TRBD1 (6 bases). The CDR3 has 16 amino acids. Germline-derived CDR1 and CDR2 are SGHAT and FQNNGV. Trimming shortened V by 1 base and J by 2 bases, and 15 bases separated the two germline ends. CDR3 sequence reads: CASSLGPVDRTYEQYF. The CDR3 coding sequence is TGTGCCAGCAGCTTAGGGCCTGTTGACAGGACCTACGAGCAGTACTTC.

The chain is built from TRBV19 and TRBJ1-6; D remains unclear. CDR1 and CDR2 from the germline V gene are LNHDA and SQIVND (reference sequence). Trimming left V 3 bases short and J 6 bases short, with 12 bases between. The CDR3 sequence is 15 residues long. The CDR3 loop is CASSIEGNGNSPLHF. In DNA form, the CDR3 reads TGTGCCAGTAGTATTGAGGGTAACGGTAATTCACCCCTCCACTTT.

This clone was picked up one time. The rearrangement links TRBV6-2 or TRBV6-3 to TRBJ2-1, with D possibly being TRBD1 (5 bases). There are 16 residues in the CDR3. In germline, CDR1 is MNHEY, CDR2 SVGEGT. The V and J ends lost 4 bases and 9 bases respectively, with 22 bases between them. In DNA, the CDR3 is TGTGCCAGCAGTTTCGAACAGGTGGCCTTCACCGGTGAGCAGTTCTTC. Translating gives CASSFEQVAFTGEQFF.